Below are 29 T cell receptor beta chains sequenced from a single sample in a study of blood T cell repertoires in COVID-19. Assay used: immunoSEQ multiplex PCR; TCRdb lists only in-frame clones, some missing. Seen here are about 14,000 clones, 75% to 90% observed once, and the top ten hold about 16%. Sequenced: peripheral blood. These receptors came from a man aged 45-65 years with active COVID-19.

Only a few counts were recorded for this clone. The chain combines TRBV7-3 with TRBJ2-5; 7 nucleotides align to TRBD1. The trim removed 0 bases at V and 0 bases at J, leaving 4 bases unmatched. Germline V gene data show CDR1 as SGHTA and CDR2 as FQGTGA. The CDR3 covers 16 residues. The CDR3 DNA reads TGTGCCAGCAGCTTAACGGGACAGACACACCAAGAGACCCAGTACTTC. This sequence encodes CASSLTGQTHQETQYF.

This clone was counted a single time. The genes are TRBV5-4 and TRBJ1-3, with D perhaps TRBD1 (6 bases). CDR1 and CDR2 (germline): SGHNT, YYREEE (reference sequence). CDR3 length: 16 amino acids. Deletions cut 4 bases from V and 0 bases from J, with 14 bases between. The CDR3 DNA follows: TGTGCCAGCAGCATACAGGGTCTTGACTCTGGAAACACCATATATTTT. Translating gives CASSIQGLDSGNTIYF.

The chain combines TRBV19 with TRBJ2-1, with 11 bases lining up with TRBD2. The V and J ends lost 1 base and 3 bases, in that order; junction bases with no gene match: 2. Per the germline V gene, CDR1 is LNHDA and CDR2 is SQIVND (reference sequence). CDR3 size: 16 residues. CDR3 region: CASSIGSGRVYNEQFF. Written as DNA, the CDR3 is TGTGCCAGTAGTATAGGTAGCGGGAGGGTCTACAATGAGCAGTTCTTC. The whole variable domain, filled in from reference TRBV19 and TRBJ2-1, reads DGGITQSPKYLFRKEGQNVTLSCEQNLNHDAMYWYRQDPGQGLRLIYYSQIVNDFQKGDIAEGYSVSREKKESFPLTVTSAQKNPTAFYLCASSIGSGRVYNEQFFGPGTRLTVL.

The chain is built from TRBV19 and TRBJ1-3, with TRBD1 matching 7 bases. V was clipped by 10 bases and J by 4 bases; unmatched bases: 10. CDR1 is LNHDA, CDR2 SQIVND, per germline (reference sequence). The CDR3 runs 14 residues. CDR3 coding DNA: TGTGCCACCACCCGAGGGGGCGCGGGAAACACCATATATTTT. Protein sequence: CATTRGGAGNTIYF.

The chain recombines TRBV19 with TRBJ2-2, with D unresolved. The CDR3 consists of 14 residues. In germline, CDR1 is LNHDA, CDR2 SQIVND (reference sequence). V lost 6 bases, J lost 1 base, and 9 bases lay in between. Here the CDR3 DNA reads TGTGCCAGTAGAAGTCGGAGGAACACCGGGGAGCTGTTTTTT. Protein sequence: CASRSRRNTGELFF.

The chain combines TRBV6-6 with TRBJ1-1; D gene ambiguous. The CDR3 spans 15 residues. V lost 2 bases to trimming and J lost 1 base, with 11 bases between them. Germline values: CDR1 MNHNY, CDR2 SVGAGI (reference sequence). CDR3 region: CASSYVSGKNTEAFF. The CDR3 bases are TGTGCCAGCAGTTACGTGTCGGGAAAGAACACTGAAGCTTTCTTT.

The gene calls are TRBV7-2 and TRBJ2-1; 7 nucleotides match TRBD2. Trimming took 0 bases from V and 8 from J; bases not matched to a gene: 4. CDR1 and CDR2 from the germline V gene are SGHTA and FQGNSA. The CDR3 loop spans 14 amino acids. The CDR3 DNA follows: TGTGCCAGCAGCTTAGCGGGAGGGCCGCATGAGCAGTTCTTC. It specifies CASSLAGGPHEQFF.

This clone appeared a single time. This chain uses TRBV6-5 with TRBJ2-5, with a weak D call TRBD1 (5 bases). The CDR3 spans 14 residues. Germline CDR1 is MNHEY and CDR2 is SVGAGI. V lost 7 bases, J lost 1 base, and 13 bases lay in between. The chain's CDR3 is CASTRTTSQETQYF. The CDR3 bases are TGTGCCAGCACCCGGACAACTTCCCAAGAGACCCAGTACTTC.

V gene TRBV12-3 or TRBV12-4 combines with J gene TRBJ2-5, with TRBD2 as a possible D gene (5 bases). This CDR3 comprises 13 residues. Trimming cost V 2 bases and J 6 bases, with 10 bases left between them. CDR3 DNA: TGTGCCAGCAGTTTACGGGGTGGCCAGACCCAGTACTTC. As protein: CASSLRGGQTQYF.

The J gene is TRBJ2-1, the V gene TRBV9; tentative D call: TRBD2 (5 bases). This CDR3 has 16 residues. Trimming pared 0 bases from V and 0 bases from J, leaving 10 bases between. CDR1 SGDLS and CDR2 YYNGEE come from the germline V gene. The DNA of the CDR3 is TGTGCCAGCAGCGTAGATAGCGCGAGCTCCTACAATGAGCAGTTCTTC. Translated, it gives CASSVDSASSYNEQFF.

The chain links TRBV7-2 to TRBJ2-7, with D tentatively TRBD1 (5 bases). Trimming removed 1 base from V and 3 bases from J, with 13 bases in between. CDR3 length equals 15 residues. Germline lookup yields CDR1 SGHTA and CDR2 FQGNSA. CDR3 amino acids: CASSLGGYPGYEQYF. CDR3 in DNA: TGTGCCAGCAGCTTAGGGGGCTATCCAGGCTACGAGCAGTACTTC.

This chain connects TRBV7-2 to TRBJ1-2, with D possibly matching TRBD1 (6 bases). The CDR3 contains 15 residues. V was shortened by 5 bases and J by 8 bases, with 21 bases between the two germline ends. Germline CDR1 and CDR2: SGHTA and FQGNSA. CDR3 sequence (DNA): TGTGCCAGCAGCCGCACTGGGGGGGCGGTTACCGGCTACACCTTC. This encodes CASSRTGGAVTGYTF.

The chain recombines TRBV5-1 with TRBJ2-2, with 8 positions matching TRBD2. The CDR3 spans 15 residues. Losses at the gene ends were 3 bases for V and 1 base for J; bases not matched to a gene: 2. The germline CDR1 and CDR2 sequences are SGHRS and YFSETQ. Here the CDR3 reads CASSSGLVNTGELFF. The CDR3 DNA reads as TGCGCCAGCAGCTCGGGACTAGTGAACACCGGGGAGCTGTTTTTT.

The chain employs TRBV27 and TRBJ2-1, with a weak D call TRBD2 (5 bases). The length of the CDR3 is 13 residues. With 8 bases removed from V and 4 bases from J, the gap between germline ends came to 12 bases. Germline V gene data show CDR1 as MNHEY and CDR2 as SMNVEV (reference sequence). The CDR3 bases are TGTGCCAGCCAACTAGGGATATACAATGAGCAGTTCTTC. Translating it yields CASQLGIYNEQFF.

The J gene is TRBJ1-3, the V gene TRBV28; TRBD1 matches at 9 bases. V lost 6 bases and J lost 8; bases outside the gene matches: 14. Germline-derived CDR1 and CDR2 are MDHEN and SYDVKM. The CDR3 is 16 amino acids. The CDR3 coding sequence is TGTGCCAGCAGCCTTTCCCTGACAGGGGGGATAGACACCATATATTTT. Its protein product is CASSLSLTGGIDTIYF.

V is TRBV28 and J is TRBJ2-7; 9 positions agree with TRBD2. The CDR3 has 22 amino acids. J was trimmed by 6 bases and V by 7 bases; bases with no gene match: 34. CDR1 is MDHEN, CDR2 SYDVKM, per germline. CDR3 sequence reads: CASTDPKHPQPHQLAGVREQYF. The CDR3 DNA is TGTGCCAGCACCGATCCCAAACACCCACAACCCCACCAATTAGCGGGAGTTCGCGAGCAGTACTTC.

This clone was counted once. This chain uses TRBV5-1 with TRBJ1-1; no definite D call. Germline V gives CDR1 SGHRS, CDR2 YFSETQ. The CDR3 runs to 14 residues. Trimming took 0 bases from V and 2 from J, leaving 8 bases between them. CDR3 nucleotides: TGCGCCAGCAGCTTGGGGGCATTTAACACTGAAGCTTTCTTT. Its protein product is CASSLGAFNTEAFF.

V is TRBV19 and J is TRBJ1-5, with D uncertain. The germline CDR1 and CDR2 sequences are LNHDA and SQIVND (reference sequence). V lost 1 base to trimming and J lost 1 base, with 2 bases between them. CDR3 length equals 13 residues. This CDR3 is CASSIASNQPQHF. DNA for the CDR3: TGTGCCAGTAGTATAGCGAGCAATCAGCCCCAGCATTTT.

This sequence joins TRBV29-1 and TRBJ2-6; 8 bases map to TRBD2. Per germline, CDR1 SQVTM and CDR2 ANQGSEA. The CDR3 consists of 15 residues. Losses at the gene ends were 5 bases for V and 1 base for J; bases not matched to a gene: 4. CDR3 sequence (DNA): TGCAGCGTTACTAGCGGTTCGTCTGGGGCCAACGTCCTGACTTTC. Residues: CSVTSGSSGANVLTF.

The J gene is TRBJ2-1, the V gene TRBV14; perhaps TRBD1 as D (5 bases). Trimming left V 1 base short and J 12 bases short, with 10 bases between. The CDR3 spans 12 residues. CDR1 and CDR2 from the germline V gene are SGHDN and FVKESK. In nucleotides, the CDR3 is TGTGCCAGCAGCCAAGTCTGGACAAGGCAGTTCTTC. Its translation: CASSQVWTRQFF.

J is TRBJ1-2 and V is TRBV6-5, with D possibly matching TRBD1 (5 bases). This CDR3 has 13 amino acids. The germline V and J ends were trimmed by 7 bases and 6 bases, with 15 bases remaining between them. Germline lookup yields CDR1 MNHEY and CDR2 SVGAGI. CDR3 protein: CASKARQSDGYTF. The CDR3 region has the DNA TGTGCCAGCAAGGCCCGACAGTCGGATGGCTACACCTTC.

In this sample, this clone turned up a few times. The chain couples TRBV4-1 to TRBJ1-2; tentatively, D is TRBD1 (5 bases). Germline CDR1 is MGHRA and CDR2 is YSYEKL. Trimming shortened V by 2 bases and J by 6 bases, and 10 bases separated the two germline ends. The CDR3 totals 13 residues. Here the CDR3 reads CASSQWEGDGYTF. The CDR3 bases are TGCGCCAGCAGCCAATGGGAAGGGGATGGCTACACCTTC.

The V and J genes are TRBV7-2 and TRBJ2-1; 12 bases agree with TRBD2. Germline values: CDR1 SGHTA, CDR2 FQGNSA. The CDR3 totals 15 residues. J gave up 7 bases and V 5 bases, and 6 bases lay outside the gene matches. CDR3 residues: CASSTTSGSGNEQFF. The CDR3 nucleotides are TGTGCCAGCAGCACGACTAGCGGGAGTGGAAATGAGCAGTTCTTC.

CDR3 in amino acids: CASSARTVYGYTF. CDR3 coding DNA: TGTGCCAGCAGTGCCAGGACAGTCTATGGCTACACCTTC. The gene calls are TRBV6-2 or TRBV6-3 and TRBJ1-2; D possibly corresponds to TRBD1 (6 bases). V lost 5 bases to trimming and J lost 4 bases, with 11 bases between them. The CDR3 is 13 residues long. Germline values: CDR1 MNHEY, CDR2 SVGEGT.

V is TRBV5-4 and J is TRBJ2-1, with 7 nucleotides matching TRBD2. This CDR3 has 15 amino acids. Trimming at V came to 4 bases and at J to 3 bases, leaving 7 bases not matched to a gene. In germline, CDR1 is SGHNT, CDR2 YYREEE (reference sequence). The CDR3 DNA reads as TGTGCCAGCAGCCCCAGCGGGGCCGGCTACAATGAGCAGTTCTTC. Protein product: CASSPSGAGYNEQFF. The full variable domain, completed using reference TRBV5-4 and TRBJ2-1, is ETGVTQSPTHLIKTRGQQVTLRCSSQSGHNTVSWYQQALGQGPQFIFQYYREEENGRGNFPPRFSGLQFPNYSSELNVNALELDDSALYLCASSPSGAGYNEQFFGPGTRLTVL.

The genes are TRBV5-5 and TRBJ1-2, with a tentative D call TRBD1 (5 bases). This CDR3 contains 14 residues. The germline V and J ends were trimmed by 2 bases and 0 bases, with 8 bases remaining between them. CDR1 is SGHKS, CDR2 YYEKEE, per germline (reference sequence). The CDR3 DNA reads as TGTGCCAGCAGCTTCGAGACAGCTAACTATGGCTACACCTTC. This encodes CASSFETANYGYTF.

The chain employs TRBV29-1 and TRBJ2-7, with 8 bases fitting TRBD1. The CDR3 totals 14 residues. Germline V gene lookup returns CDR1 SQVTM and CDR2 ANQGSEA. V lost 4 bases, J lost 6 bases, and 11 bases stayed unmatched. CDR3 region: CSVGYRTGTGEQYF. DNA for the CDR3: TGCAGCGTTGGCTACCGGACAGGGACTGGCGAGCAGTACTTC.

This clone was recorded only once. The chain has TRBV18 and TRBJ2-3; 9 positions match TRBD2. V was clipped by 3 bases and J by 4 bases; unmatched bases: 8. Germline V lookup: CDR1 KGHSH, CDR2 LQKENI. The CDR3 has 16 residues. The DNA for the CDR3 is TGTGCCAGCTCACCCGTTGGCGGGAGGGCCCCAGATACGCAGTATTTT. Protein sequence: CASSPVGGRAPDTQYF.

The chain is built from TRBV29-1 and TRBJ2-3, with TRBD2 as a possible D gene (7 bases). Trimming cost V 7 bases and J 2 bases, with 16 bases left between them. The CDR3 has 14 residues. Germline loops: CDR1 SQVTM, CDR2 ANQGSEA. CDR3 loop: CSASSGGLTDTQYF. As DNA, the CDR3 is TGCAGCGCCTCCTCCGGGGGGCTCACAGATACGCAGTATTTT.